Listed here are 25 T cell receptor beta chains from one sample, sequenced in a study of neurological immune-mediated disorders. Time point of the sample: longitudinal time-point 3. TCRdb reprocessed the 5' RACE reads with MiXCR, giving one entry per CDR3 protein. The sample has fewer than 50,000 distinct CDR3 sequences, about 13% seen once. Input material: PBMCs. These TCRs come from a male donor with HTLV-1-associated myelopathy (HAM/TSP).

This clonotype was counted at least ten times. This chain joins TRBV5-5 and TRBJ2-2; no clear D gene. The length of the CDR3 is 15 residues. V was cut by 0 bases and J by 1 base, with 7 bases left in between. Looked up from germline, CDR1 is SGHKS and CDR2 is YYEKEE (reference sequence). For the CDR3, the DNA is TGTGCCAGCAGCTTGGGAGTTCTGAACACCGGGGAGCTGTTTTTT. Encoded protein: CASSLGVLNTGELFF.

This clonotype was counted ten times or more. The chain joins TRBV9 to TRBJ2-1; tentative D call: TRBD1 (6 bases). Per the germline V gene, CDR1 is SGDLS and CDR2 is YYNGEE. The ends were cut back, 3 bases at V and 2 bases at J, with 15 bases in the middle. This CDR3 contains 16 residues. The DNA of the CDR3 is TGTGCCAGCAGCGCGCCCGGACAGTTCCCCTACAATGAGCAGTTCTTC. Its protein product is CASSAPGQFPYNEQFF.

The table lists this clonotype with many counts. CDR3 nucleotides: TGCAGTGCTAGAGTTGACACGGGACTATATGGCTACACCTTC. This translates into CSARVDTGLYGYTF. The chain combines TRBV20-1 with TRBJ1-2; possible D gene TRBD1, 5 bases. The CDR3 has 14 residues. Germline V gives CDR1 DFQATT, CDR2 SNEGSKA (reference sequence). Trimming left V 1 base short and J 5 bases short, with 14 bases between.

This clonotype appeared many times. The V and J genes are TRBV6-1 and TRBJ2-7; D remains unclear. The CDR3 contains 10 residues. The germline V gene encodes CDR1 MNHNS and CDR2 SASEGT. The V end lost 4 bases, the J end lost 2 bases, and 0 bases lay between the germline ends. The CDR3, as DNA: TGTGCCAGCAGTGCCTACGAGCAGTACTTC. Translating gives CASSAYEQYF.

This clonotype was detected many times. This chain uses TRBV7-2 with TRBJ1-5; D not certain. The CDR3 has 12 residues. Trimming pared 2 bases from V and 6 bases from J, leaving 5 bases between. CDR1 is SGHTA and CDR2 is FQGNSA in the germline V gene. The CDR3 spells CASSLLGQPQHF. CDR3 coding DNA: TGTGCCAGCAGCTTACTCGGTCAGCCCCAGCATTTT.

At least ten counts were recorded for this clonotype. The chain uses TRBV10-3 and TRBJ2-1, with a weak D call TRBD2 (6 bases). CDR1 and CDR2 from the germline V gene are ENHRY and SYGVKD. The length of the CDR3 is 13 residues. V was clipped by 9 bases and J by 0 bases, with 9 bases between them. In DNA, the CDR3 is TGTGCCATTCAAGCGGGCTCCTACAATGAGCAGTTCTTC. This translates into CAIQAGSYNEQFF.

CDR3 sequence reads: CASSFLGGGVLLNEQFF. DNA of the CDR3: TGTGCCAGCAGTTTTCTGGGCGGGGGGGTTTTGTTAAATGAGCAGTTCTTC. The rearrangement joins TRBV27 to TRBJ2-1; 9 positions agree with TRBD2. Trimming removed 3 bases from V and 7 bases from J; junction bases left unmatched: 13. The germline gives CDR1 MNHEY, CDR2 SMNVEV (reference sequence). The CDR3 runs 17 residues.

This clonotype was observed at least ten times. The chain has TRBV5-1 and TRBJ1-2; 9 bases match TRBD1. Germline lookup yields CDR1 SGHRS and CDR2 YFSETQ. This CDR3 contains 17 residues. V lost 1 base and J lost 9; bases outside the gene matches: 16. The CDR3, as DNA: TGCGCCAGCAGCTTGTCACCGGGACAGGGAGTTCTATGGAGCTACACCTTC. It translates to CASSLSPGQGVLWSYTF.

In its sample, this clonotype was seen many times. V usage is TRBV12-3 or TRBV12-4 and J usage is TRBJ2-1, with D unresolved. This CDR3 is 17 amino acids long. V shed 2 bases and J shed 1 base, with 15 bases lying between them. The CDR3 is CASSLIVGLGSYNEQFF. CDR3 nucleotide sequence: TGTGCCAGCAGTTTAATAGTTGGTCTCGGTTCCTACAATGAGCAGTTCTTC.

This clonotype was seen repeatedly, ten times or more. The V call is TRBV14, the J call TRBJ1-5; D remains unclear. Trimming removed 0 bases from V and 7 bases from J, with 4 bases in between. CDR3 length equals 12 residues. The V gene's germline CDR1 is SGHDN and CDR2 FVKESK. CDR3 DNA sequence: TGTGCCAGCAGCCAAGAGGGGCAGCCCCAGCATTTT. Its protein is CASSQEGQPQHF. Together with reference TRBV14 and TRBJ1-5, the CDR3 gives the full variable domain: EAGVTQFPSHSVIEKGQTVTLRCDPISGHDNLYWYRRVMGKEIKFLLHFVKESKQDESGMPNNRFLAERTGGTYSTLKVQPAELEDSGVYFCASSQEGQPQHFGDGTRLSIL.

This clonotype has ten or more counts. This chain joins TRBV7-9 and TRBJ2-7; the match to TRBD1 covers 10 bases. In germline, CDR1 is SEHNR, CDR2 FQNEAQ (reference sequence). The CDR3 consists of 13 residues. The V gene end was trimmed by 10 bases and the J gene end by 4 bases; junction bases not matched to a gene: 7. The CDR3 DNA sequence: TGTGCCATTGCCCGGGACAGGGGTTACGAGCAGTACTTC. It translates to CAIARDRGYEQYF.

This clonotype was detected ten times or more. The genes are TRBV20-1 and TRBJ2-7; D ambiguous. The germline gives CDR1 DFQATT, CDR2 SNEGSKA (reference sequence). Trimming removed 4 bases at V and 3 bases at J, with 16 bases between. This CDR3 is built from 14 residues. The CDR3, as DNA: TGCAGTGCTACCCCCGGCCCACCTGGCTACGAGCAGTACTTC. This gives the protein CSATPGPPGYEQYF.

This clonotype was recorded many times. This rearrangement joins TRBV4-2 to TRBJ2-1, with TRBD2 identical over 8 bases. Per the germline V gene, CDR1 is LGHNA and CDR2 is YNFKEQ. J lost 3 bases, V lost 0 bases, and 4 bases had no gene match. The CDR3 runs to 16 residues. In nucleotides, the CDR3 is TGTGCCAGCAGCCAAGAAAGAGCGGGGGACTACAATGAGCAGTTCTTC. It is translated as CASSQERAGDYNEQFF.

This clonotype has ten or more counts. V and J are TRBV13 and TRBJ1-1; D gene uncertain. The V end lost 6 bases, the J end lost 6 bases, and 11 bases lay between the germline ends. CDR3 size: 12 residues. The germline gives CDR1 PRHDT, CDR2 FYEKMQ (reference sequence). The CDR3 region has the DNA TGTGCCAGCAGTGGGCCACCCCCTGAAGCTTTCTTT. Its protein product is CASSGPPPEAFF.

This clonotype was detected ten times or more. The chain links TRBV7-9 to TRBJ1-5, with D tentatively TRBD1 (5 bases). The CDR3 totals 13 residues. V shed 4 bases and J shed 4 bases, with 8 bases lying between them. The germline gives CDR1 SEHNR, CDR2 FQNEAQ (reference sequence). CDR3 DNA: TGTGCCAGCAGCTCCTCAGGGAATCAGCCCCAGCATTTT. Protein product: CASSSSGNQPQHF. Based on the CDR3 plus reference TRBV7-9 and TRBJ1-5, the full variable domain is DTGVSQNPRHKITKRGQNVTFRCDPISEHNRLYWYRQTLGQGPEFLTYFQNEAQLEKSRLLSDRFSAERPKGSFSTLEIQRTEQGDSAMYLCASSSSGNQPQHFGDGTRLSIL.

This clonotype was observed many times. The V call is TRBV7-2, the J call TRBJ2-7; perhaps TRBD2 as D (5 bases). This CDR3 spans 14 amino acids. V shed 3 bases and J shed 4 bases, with 13 bases lying between them. The V gene's germline CDR1 is SGHTA and CDR2 FQGNSA. Here the CDR3 reads CASSLSTGIYEQYF. The CDR3 nucleotides read TGTGCCAGCAGCTTGTCGACCGGGATTTACGAGCAGTACTTC.

This clonotype was seen at least ten times. The V call is TRBV9, the J call TRBJ2-3, with TRBD2 matching over 12 bases. Per germline, CDR1 SGDLS and CDR2 YYNGEE. The J segment lost 5 bases and the V segment lost 3 bases, leaving 7 bases of the junction unmatched. The CDR3 length is 16 residues. CDR3 amino acids: CASSAGLAGSGDTQYF. The CDR3 DNA reads TGTGCCAGCAGCGCAGGACTAGCGGGGTCCGGAGATACGCAGTATTTT.

CDR3 nucleotide sequence: TGCGCCAGCAGCCGTGAGAGGGGGCCCCAGTACTTC. Residues: CASSRERGPQYF. The gene calls are TRBV5-1 and TRBJ2-5, with 7 nucleotides matching TRBD1. This CDR3 region has 12 residues. V dropped 4 bases and J dropped 9; count of bases not matched to a gene: 6. Germline V gene data show CDR1 as SGHRS and CDR2 as YFSETQ. The whole variable domain, filled in from reference TRBV5-1 and TRBJ2-5, reads KAGVTQTPRYLIKTRGQQVTLSCSPISGHRSVSWYQQTPGQGLQFLFEYFSETQRNKGNFPGRFSGRQFSNSRSEMNVSTLELGDSALYLCASSRERGPQYFGPGTRLLVL.

The chain combines TRBV6-1 with TRBJ2-7; possibly TRBD1 or TRBD2 for D (5 bases each). Germline CDR1 and CDR2: MNHNS and SASEGT. The CDR3 covers 16 residues. V was clipped by 6 bases and J by 0 bases, with 18 bases between them. The CDR3 DNA is TGTGCCAGCAGCCGCCTCGGGGCGGAAAACTCCTACGAGCAGTACTTC. Translation: CASSRLGAENSYEQYF.

This clonotype has just one count. V and J are TRBV3-1 and TRBJ2-4; a possible D gene is TRBD2 (6 bases). Per germline, CDR1 LGHDT and CDR2 YNNKEL (reference sequence). The CDR3 runs to 16 residues. Trimming took off 1 base at V and 15 bases at J, with 25 bases between the two ends. This CDR3 is CASSQAAGRTKNIRYF. Written as DNA, the CDR3 is TGTGCCAGCAGCCAAGCGGCAGGGAGGACCAAAAACATTAGGTACTTC.

The V and J genes are TRBV27 and TRBJ2-7; 7 positions agree with TRBD1. Looked up from germline, CDR1 is MNHEY and CDR2 is SMNVEV (reference sequence). The CDR3 spans 14 residues. V gave up 2 bases and J gave up 7 bases; unmatched junction bases: 8. For the CDR3, the DNA is TGTGCCAGCAGTTTAGGTAGGGGGCTGAGAGAGCAGTACTTC. Protein product: CASSLGRGLREQYF.

This clonotype was recorded many times. The CDR3 sequence: CASSLAQGLYGYTF. The CDR3 bases are TGTGCCAGCAGTTTGGCCCAGGGGCTCTATGGCTACACCTTC. The chain carries TRBV27 and TRBJ1-2; tentative D call: TRBD1 (6 bases). Germline CDR1 reads MNHEY; CDR2 reads SMNVEV (reference sequence). V was pared by 3 bases and J by 4 bases, with 12 bases between. This CDR3 spans 14 amino acids.

This clonotype was detected ten times or more. This chain connects TRBV11-2 to TRBJ2-1; 8 nucleotides line up with TRBD2. V trimming: 8 bases; J trimming: 8 bases; junction bases outside the gene matches: 8. This CDR3 region has 13 residues. CDR1 is SGHAT and CDR2 is FQNNGV in the germline V gene. CDR3 in DNA: TGTGCCAGCCAAGCGCGGGGGGTCCATGAGCAGTTCTTC. This codes for CASQARGVHEQFF.

Ten or more counts support this clonotype. V and J are TRBV10-3 and TRBJ1-2, with 7 nucleotides matching TRBD1. The CDR3 has 13 residues. The germline gives CDR1 ENHRY, CDR2 SYGVKD. V shed 5 bases, J shed 4 bases, and the junction held 4 bases outside the gene matches. This CDR3 reads CAISPTGPYGYTF. In nucleotides, the CDR3 is TGTGCCATCAGTCCGACAGGGCCCTATGGCTACACCTTC.

This clonotype has a count of ten or more. V gene TRBV5-6 combines with J gene TRBJ1-4; 7 nucleotides align to TRBD1. The germline V gene has CDR1 SGHDT and CDR2 YYEEEE. V shed 5 bases and J 4 bases; nucleotides not matched to a gene: 8. CDR3 length: 15 amino acids. The DNA for the CDR3 is TGTGCCAGCAGTTCTCCAGGACAGGATAATGAAAAACTGTTTTTT. Protein: CASSSPGQDNEKLFF.